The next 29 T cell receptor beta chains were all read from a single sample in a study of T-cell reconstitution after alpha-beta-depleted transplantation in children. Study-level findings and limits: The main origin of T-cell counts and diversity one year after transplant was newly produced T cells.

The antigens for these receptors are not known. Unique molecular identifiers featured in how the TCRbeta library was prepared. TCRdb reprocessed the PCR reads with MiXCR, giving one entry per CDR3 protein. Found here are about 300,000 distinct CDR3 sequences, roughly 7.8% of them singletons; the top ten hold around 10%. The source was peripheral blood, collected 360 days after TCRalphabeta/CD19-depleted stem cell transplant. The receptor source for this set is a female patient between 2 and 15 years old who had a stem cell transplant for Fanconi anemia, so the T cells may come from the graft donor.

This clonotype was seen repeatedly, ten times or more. The CDR3 is CASSPGNYYEQYV. The CDR3 DNA reads as TGTGCCAGCAGTCCCGGAAACTACTACGAGCAGTACGTC. The rearrangement uses TRBV11-2 and TRBJ2-7; D remains unclear. The length of the CDR3 is 13 residues. Germline assignment: CDR1 SGHAT and CDR2 FQNNGV. V lost 6 bases and J 3 bases, leaving 12 bases between the germline ends.

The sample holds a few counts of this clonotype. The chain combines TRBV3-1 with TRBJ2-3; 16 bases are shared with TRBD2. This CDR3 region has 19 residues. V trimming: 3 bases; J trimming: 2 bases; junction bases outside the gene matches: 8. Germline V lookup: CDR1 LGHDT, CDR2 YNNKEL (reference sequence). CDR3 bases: TGTGCCAGCAGCCATCAGGGACTAGCGGGGGGGCCGGTCACAGATACGCAGTATTTT. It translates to CASSHQGLAGGPVTDTQYF.

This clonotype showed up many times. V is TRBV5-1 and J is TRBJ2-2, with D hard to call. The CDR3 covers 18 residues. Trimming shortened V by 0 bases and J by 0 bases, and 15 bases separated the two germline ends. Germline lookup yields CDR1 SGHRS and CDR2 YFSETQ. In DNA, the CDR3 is TGCGCCAGCAGCTTGGCGGTCGCGAGCCCACCGAACACCGGGGAGCTGTTTTTT. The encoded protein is CASSLAVASPPNTGELFF.

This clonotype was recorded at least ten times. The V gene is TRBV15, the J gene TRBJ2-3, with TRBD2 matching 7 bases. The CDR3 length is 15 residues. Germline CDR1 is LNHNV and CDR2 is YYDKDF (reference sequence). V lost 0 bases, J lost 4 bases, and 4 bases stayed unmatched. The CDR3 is CATSRDRLAPDTQYF. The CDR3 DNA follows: TGTGCCACCAGCAGAGATCGACTAGCTCCAGATACGCAGTATTTT.

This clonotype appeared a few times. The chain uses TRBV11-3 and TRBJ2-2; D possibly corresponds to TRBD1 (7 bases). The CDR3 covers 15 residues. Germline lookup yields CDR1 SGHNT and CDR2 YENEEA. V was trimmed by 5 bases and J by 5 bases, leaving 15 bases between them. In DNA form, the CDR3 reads TGTGCCAGCAGCCCAGCGACAGGGAGGACCGGGGAGCTGTTTTTT. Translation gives CASSPATGRTGELFF.

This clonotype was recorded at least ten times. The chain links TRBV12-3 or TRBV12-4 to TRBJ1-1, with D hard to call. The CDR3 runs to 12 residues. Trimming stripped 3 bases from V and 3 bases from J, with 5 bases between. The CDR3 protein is CASSFRHTEAFF. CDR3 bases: TGTGCCAGCAGTTTCAGGCACACTGAAGCTTTCTTT.

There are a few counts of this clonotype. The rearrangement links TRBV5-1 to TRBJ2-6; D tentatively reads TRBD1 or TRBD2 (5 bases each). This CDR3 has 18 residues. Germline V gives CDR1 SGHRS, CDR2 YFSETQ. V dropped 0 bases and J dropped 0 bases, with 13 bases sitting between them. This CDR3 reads CASSLEPGTSSGANVLTF. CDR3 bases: TGCGCCAGCAGCTTGGAACCAGGGACCAGCTCTGGGGCCAACGTCCTGACTTTC.

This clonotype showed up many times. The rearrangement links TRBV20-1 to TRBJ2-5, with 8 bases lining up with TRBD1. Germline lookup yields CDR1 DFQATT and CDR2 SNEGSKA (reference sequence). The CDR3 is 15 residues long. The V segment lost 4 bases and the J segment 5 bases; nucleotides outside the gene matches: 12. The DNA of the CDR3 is TGCAGTGCTAAGGATGAGACAGGGGCCTGGGAGACCCAGTACTTC. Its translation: CSAKDETGAWETQYF.

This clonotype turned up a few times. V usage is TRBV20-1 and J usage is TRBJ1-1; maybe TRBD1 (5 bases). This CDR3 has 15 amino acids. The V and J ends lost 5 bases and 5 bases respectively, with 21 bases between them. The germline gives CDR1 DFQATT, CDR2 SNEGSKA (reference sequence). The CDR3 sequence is CSAPHPDSRWTEAFF. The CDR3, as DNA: TGCAGTGCTCCACACCCCGACAGTCGGTGGACTGAAGCTTTCTTT.

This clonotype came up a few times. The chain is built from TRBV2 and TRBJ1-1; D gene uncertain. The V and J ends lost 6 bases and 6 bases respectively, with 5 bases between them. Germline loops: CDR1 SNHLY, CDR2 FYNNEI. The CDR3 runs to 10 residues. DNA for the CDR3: TGTGCCAGCAGCGGACCTGAAGCTTTCTTT. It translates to CASSGPEAFF.

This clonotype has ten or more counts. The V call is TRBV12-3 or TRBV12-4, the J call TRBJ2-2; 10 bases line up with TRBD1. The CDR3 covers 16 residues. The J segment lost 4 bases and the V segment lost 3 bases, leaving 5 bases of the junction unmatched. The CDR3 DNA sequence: TGTGCCAGCAGTTTTTTGGGACAGGGGATCACCGGGGAGCTGTTTTTT. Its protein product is CASSFLGQGITGELFF.

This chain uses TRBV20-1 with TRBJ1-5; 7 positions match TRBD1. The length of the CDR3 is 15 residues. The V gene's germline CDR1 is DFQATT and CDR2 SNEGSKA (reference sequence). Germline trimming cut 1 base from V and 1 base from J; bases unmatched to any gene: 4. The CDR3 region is CSARVATGSNQPQHF. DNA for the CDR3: TGCAGTGCTAGAGTAGCGACAGGGAGCAATCAGCCCCAGCATTTT.

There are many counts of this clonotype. CDR3: CASSWGHYNEQFF. CDR3 coding DNA: TGTGCCAGCAGCTGGGGACACTACAATGAGCAGTTCTTC. The chain links TRBV7-9 to TRBJ2-1; D may be TRBD1 (6 bases). CDR3 length: 13 amino acids. V shed 4 bases and J shed 3 bases, with 7 bases lying between them. CDR1 SEHNR and CDR2 FQNEAQ come from the germline V gene (reference sequence).

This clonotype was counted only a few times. The CDR3 coding sequence is TGTGCCAGCAGCTCCTACACCGGGCAGGGGGTATCTACCGGGGAGCTGTTTTTT. This gives the protein CASSSYTGQGVSTGELFF. The V and J genes are TRBV7-7 and TRBJ2-2, with 7 bases matching TRBD1. Germline assignment: CDR1 SSHAT and CDR2 FNYEAQ (reference sequence). CDR3 length: 18 residues. Germline trimming cut 4 bases from V and 5 bases from J; bases unmatched to any gene: 16. The whole variable domain, remainder taken from reference TRBV7-7 and TRBJ2-2, is GAGVSQSPRYKVTKRGQDVTLRCDPISSHATLYWYQQALGQGPEFLTYFNYEAQPDKSGLPSDRFSAERPEGSISTLTIQRTEQRDSAMYRCASSSYTGQGVSTGELFFGEGSRLTVL.

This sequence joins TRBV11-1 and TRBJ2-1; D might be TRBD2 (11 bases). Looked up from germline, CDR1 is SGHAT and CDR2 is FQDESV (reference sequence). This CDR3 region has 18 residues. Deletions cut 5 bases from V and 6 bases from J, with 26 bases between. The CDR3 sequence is CASSVSGQGGTSGNEQFF. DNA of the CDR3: TGTGCCAGCAGCGTAAGCGGACAGGGGGGGACTAGCGGCAATGAGCAGTTCTTC.

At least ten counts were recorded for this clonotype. The CDR3 DNA sequence: TGCGCCAGCAGATCCGTAGTCACAGATACGCAGTATTTT. It specifies CASRSVVTDTQYF. The rearrangement joins TRBV5-1 to TRBJ2-3; D call uncertain. V was trimmed by 5 bases and J by 2 bases, leaving 9 bases between them. CDR3 length: 13 residues. From germline, CDR1 is SGHRS and CDR2 YFSETQ.

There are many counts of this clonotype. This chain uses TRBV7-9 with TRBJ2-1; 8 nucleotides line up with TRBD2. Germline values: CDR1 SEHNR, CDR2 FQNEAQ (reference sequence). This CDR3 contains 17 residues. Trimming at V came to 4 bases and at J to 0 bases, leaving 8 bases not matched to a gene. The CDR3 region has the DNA TGTGCCAGCAGCTCTACTAGCGGCGCCCGCTCCTACAATGAGCAGTTCTTC. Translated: CASSSTSGARSYNEQFF.

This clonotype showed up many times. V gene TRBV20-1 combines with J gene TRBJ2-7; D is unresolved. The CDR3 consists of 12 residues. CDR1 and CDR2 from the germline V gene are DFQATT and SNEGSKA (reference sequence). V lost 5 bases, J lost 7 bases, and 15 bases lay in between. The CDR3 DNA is TGCAGTGCTTCCTCCCGGGCTCAGGAGCAGTACTTC. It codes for CSASSRAQEQYF.

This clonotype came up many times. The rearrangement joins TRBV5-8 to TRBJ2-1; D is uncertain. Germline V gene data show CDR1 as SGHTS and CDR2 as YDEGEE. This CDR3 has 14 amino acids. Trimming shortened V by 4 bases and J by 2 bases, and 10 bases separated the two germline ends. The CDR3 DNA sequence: TGTGCCAGCAGCCTTTGGACGCCCTACAATGAGCAGTTCTTC. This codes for CASSLWTPYNEQFF. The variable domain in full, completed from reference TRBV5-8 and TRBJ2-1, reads EAGVTQSPTHLIKTRGQQATLRCSPISGHTSVYWYQQALGLGLQFLLWYDEGEERNRGNFPPRFSGRQFPNYSSELNVNALELEDSALYLCASSLWTPYNEQFFGPGTRLTVL.

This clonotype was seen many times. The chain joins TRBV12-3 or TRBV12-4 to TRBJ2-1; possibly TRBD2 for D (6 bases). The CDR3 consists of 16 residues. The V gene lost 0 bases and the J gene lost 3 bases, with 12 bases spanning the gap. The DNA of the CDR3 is TGTGCCAGCAGTTTAGCCAGTGGGGGGAACTACAATGAGCAGTTCTTC. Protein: CASSLASGGNYNEQFF.

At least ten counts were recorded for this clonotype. The CDR3 coding sequence is TGTGCCAGCAAGAGTCTGGGACTAAAGGTCCCTTTTACCTACGAGCAGTACTTC. Translating gives CASKSLGLKVPFTYEQYF. V gene TRBV12-3 or TRBV12-4 combines with J gene TRBJ2-7; 7 positions agree with TRBD2. V lost 7 bases to trimming and J lost 2 bases; unmatched junction nucleotides: 20. There are 18 residues in the CDR3.

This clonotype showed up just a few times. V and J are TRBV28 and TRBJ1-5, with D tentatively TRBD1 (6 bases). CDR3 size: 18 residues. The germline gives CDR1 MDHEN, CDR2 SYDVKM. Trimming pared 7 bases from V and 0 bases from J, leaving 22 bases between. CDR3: CASTLLQGGIYSNQPQHF. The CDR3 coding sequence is TGTGCCAGCACCTTGCTACAGGGTGGGATCTATAGCAATCAGCCCCAGCATTTT.

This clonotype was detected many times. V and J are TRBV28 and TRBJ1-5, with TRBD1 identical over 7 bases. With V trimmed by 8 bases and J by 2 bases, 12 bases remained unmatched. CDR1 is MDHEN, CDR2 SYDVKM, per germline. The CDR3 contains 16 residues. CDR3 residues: CASLARGRGGNQPQHF. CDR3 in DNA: TGTGCCAGCCTAGCGAGGGGGCGCGGTGGCAATCAGCCCCAGCATTTT.

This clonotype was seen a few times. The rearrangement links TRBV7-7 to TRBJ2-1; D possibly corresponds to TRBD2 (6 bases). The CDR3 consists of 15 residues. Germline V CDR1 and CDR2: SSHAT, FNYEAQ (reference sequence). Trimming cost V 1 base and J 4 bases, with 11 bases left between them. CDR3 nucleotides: TGTGCCAGCAGCTTAGGACCGGGACTTTACAATGAGCAGTTCTTC. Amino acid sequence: CASSLGPGLYNEQFF.

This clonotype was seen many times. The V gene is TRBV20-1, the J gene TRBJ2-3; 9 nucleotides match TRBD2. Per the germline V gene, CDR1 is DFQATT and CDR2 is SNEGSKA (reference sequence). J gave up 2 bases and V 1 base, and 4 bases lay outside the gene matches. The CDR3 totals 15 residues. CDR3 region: CSARGLAGITDTQYF. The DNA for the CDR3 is TGCAGTGCTAGAGGGCTAGCGGGGATCACAGATACGCAGTATTTT.

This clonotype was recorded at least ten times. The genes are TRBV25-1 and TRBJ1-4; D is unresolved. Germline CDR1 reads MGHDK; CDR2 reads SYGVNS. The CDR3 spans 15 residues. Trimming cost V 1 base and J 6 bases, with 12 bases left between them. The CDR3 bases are TGTGCCAGCAGTGAATTAGGAGGGTGGGATGAAAAACTGTTTTTT. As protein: CASSELGGWDEKLFF.

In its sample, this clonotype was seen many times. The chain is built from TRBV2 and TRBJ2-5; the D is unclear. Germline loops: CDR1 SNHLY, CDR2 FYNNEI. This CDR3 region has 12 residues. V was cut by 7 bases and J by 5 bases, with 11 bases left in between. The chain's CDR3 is CASTSFRETQYF. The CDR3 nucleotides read TGTGCCAGCACGTCTTTCAGGGAGACCCAGTACTTC.

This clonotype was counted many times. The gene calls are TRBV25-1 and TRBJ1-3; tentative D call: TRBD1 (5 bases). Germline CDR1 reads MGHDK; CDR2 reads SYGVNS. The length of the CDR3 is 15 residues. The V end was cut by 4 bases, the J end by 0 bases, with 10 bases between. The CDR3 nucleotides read TGTGCCAGCAGTGCCTCAGGGCTCTCTGGAAACACCATATATTTT. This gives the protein CASSASGLSGNTIYF.

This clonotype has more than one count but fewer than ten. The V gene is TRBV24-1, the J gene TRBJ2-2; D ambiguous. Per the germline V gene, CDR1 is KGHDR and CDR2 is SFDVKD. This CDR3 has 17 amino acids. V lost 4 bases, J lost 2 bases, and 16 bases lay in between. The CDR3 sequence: CATSESAKTVNTGELFF. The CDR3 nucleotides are TGTGCCACCAGTGAGTCTGCTAAAACGGTTAACACCGGGGAGCTGTTTTTT.